This entry lists 3 T cell receptor beta chains sequenced from one sample in a study of regulatory T cells in long-lasting Graves disease. Building the TCR beta libraries relied on iRepertoire HTBI primers, and CDR3 regions underwent Arm-PCR. Each CDR3 protein is one row after TCRdb ran MiXCR on the multiplex PCR reads. The sample lists 300,000 to 500,000 distinct CDR3 sequences, about 20% occurring once. Time point specified: persistent/refractory GD, antithyroid drugs over 5 years with positive TRAb. Making the TCR library involved RNA that had been extracted from PBMCs. Sequencing used peripheral blood mononuclear cells (PBMCs), obtained when the disease was refractory, from a patient treated with antithyroid drugs. The origin of the receptors is a female donor with Graves disease.

The table lists this clonotype with many counts. This chain links TRBV6-2 or TRBV6-3 with TRBJ1-5; D is possibly TRBD1 (5 bases). Deletions cut 6 bases from V and 1 base from J, with 13 bases between. CDR3 length: 15 amino acids. The germline V gene has CDR1 MNHEY and CDR2 SVGEGT. Written as DNA, the CDR3 is TGTGCCAGCAGCAACCACAGGTTAAGCAATCAGCCCCAGCATTTT. This gives the protein CASSNHRLSNQPQHF.

This clonotype was seen a handful of times. The chain combines TRBV6-1 with TRBJ1-2, with TRBD1 as a possible D gene (6 bases). The CDR3 totals 12 residues. The germline CDR1 and CDR2 sequences are MNHNS and SASEGT. The V gene lost 5 bases and the J gene lost 7 bases, with 11 bases spanning the gap. The CDR3 nucleotides read TGTGCCAGCAGTCGGACAGCCTCTGGCTACACCTTC. Amino acid sequence: CASSRTASGYTF.

This clonotype was detected a few times. The rearrangement uses TRBV30 and TRBJ1-3; the D is unclear. The germline V gene has CDR1 GTSNPN and CDR2 SVGIG (reference sequence). This CDR3 contains 14 residues. Trimming pared 2 bases from V and 0 bases from J, leaving 8 bases between. CDR3 sequence: CAWSLTRSGNTIYF. The CDR3 nucleotides are TGTGCCTGGAGTCTTACACGCTCTGGAAACACCATATATTTT.